The 27 T cell receptor beta chains in this list originate from one sample, sequenced in a study of technical replicates of blood from a handful of donors. Sequencing used immunoSEQ multiplex PCR; TCRdb keeps in-frame clones, though not all of them. The repertoire includes more than 65,000 clones, around 90% of them detected once, and around 0.42% sits in the top ten. The sample consisted of T cells isolated from PBMCs. Every receptor here comes from a human donor in good health.

This clone was observed a single time. The chain links TRBV25-1 to TRBJ1-1; D is uncertain. Germline loops: CDR1 MGHDK, CDR2 SYGVNS. The CDR3 is made up of 11 amino acids. Trimming cost V 6 bases and J 4 bases, with 6 bases left between them. The CDR3 bases are TGTGCCAGCAGCATCGGCACTGAAGCTTTCTTT. The encoded protein is CASSIGTEAFF.

The J gene is TRBJ1-5, the V gene TRBV6-5; D is possibly TRBD1 (5 bases). V shed 0 bases and J shed 3 bases, with 9 bases lying between them. Germline CDR1 MNHEY, CDR2 SVGAGI. The CDR3 is made up of 15 amino acids. DNA of the CDR3: TGTGCCAGCAGTTACTCCGGGGGATCCAATCAGCCCCAGCATTTT. It is translated as CASSYSGGSNQPQHF.

This clone was seen once. The J gene is TRBJ2-3, the V gene TRBV19; D gene unclear. Trimming stripped 6 bases from V and 2 bases from J, with 9 bases between. The V gene's germline CDR1 is LNHDA and CDR2 SQIVND (reference sequence). The CDR3 contains 13 residues. In DNA form, the CDR3 reads TGTGCCAGTAGCAGACACGACACAGATACGCAGTATTTT. Protein sequence: CASSRHDTDTQYF.

The chain uses TRBV11-2 and TRBJ2-1, with 14 bases lining up with TRBD2. CDR1 and CDR2 (germline): SGHAT, FQNNGV. The junction had 13 bases not matched to a gene; V was cut back by 8 bases and J by 10 bases. The CDR3 totals 16 residues. CDR3 in amino acids: CASRRLAGGLRAEQFF. The CDR3 coding sequence is TGTGCCAGCCGACGACTAGCGGGAGGGTTAAGGGCAGAGCAGTTCTTC. Variable domain in full (rest from reference TRBV11-2 and TRBJ2-1): EAGVAQSPRYKIIEKRQSVAFWCNPISGHATLYWYQQILGQGPKLLIQFQNNGVVDDSQLPKDRFSAERLKGVDSTLKIQPAKLEDSAVYLCASRRLAGGLRAEQFFGPGTRLTVL.

A few counts support this clone. The rearrangement links TRBV29-1 to TRBJ2-1; TRBD2 is a possible D gene (5 bases). CDR1 is SQVTM, CDR2 ANQGSEA, per germline. The CDR3 sequence is 14 residues long. V shed 3 bases and J shed 0 bases, with 9 bases lying between them. The CDR3 region is CSVDTSGSYNEQFF. DNA for the CDR3: TGCAGCGTTGATACCAGCGGCTCCTACAATGAGCAGTTCTTC.

The V gene is TRBV29-1, the J gene TRBJ2-3; D possibly corresponds to TRBD1 (5 bases). The length of the CDR3 is 13 residues. The V and J ends lost 5 bases and 2 bases respectively, with 11 bases between them. CDR1 SQVTM and CDR2 ANQGSEA come from the germline V gene. CDR3 sequence: CSVIDRATDTQYF. The CDR3 region has the DNA TGCAGCGTTATCGACAGAGCCACAGATACGCAGTATTTT.

The chain employs TRBV5-4 and TRBJ1-2, with D possibly matching TRBD1 (6 bases). Germline CDR1 and CDR2: SGHNT and YYREEE (reference sequence). The V gene lost 0 bases and the J gene lost 4 bases, with 10 bases spanning the gap. The CDR3 runs to 14 residues. The CDR3 DNA follows: TGTGCCAGCAGCTTGGGACAGGCAACCTATGGCTACACCTTC. This encodes CASSLGQATYGYTF.

The J gene is TRBJ2-3, the V gene TRBV7-6, with 12 bases identical to TRBD2. The CDR3 sequence is 17 residues long. With V trimmed by 2 bases and J by 3 bases, 6 bases remained unmatched. Germline CDR1 is SGHVS and CDR2 is FNYEAQ. Here the CDR3 DNA reads TGTGCCAGCAGCTTAAGGGCTAGCGGGAGGGCGACAGATACGCAGTATTTT. Translating it yields CASSLRASGRATDTQYF.

The rearrangement joins TRBV10-3 to TRBJ2-1; TRBD2 aligns across 9 bases. J was trimmed by 8 bases and V by 4 bases; bases with no gene match: 6. CDR3 length: 14 amino acids. Germline CDR1 is ENHRY and CDR2 is SYGVKD. The CDR3 DNA reads as TGTGCCATCAGTGTTGCGGGAGGGGCGGATGAGCAGTTCTTC. Its protein product is CAISVAGGADEQFF.

The chain joins TRBV6-5 to TRBJ2-1, with TRBD2 matching over 14 bases. CDR3 size: 14 residues. The ends lost 5 bases at V and 14 bases at J; junction bases unmatched: 8. Germline V gene lookup returns CDR1 MNHEY and CDR2 SVGAGI. The CDR3 reads CASSPTSGRAGEFF. CDR3 DNA sequence: TGTGCCAGCAGTCCGACTAGCGGGAGGGCGGGGGAGTTCTTC.

This chain connects TRBV5-1 to TRBJ2-5; a possible D gene is TRBD2 (6 bases). The CDR3 is made up of 13 amino acids. V was pared by 3 bases and J by 5 bases, with 11 bases between. Per germline, CDR1 SGHRS and CDR2 YFSETQ. DNA for the CDR3: TGCGCCAGCAGCTCGTCTAGCGACGAGACCCAGTACTTC. It specifies CASSSSSDETQYF.

V usage is TRBV19 and J usage is TRBJ1-2, with TRBD1 matching 11 bases. With 6 bases clipped from V and 9 bases from J, the junction kept 6 bases outside the gene matches. CDR3 length: 13 residues. Germline assignment: CDR1 LNHDA and CDR2 SQIVND (reference sequence). The CDR3 DNA sequence: TGTGCCAGTAGACCCGGACAGGGGGCGAGCTACACCTTC. Encoded protein: CASRPGQGASYTF.

The chain joins TRBV27 to TRBJ1-5, with a possible D match to TRBD1 (5 bases). CDR1 is MNHEY, CDR2 SMNVEV, per germline (reference sequence). The V and J ends lost 1 base and 6 bases respectively, with 13 bases between them. The CDR3 is 15 residues long. The CDR3 reads CASSLYQGGSQPQHF. The CDR3 region has the DNA TGTGCCAGCAGTTTATACCAGGGAGGGAGTCAGCCCCAGCATTTT.

This chain joins TRBV27 and TRBJ2-1; 12 nucleotides align to TRBD2. V shed 6 bases, J shed 8 bases, and the junction held 8 bases outside the gene matches. Germline CDR1 MNHEY, CDR2 SMNVEV (reference sequence). The CDR3 is 15 residues long. The CDR3 DNA reads as TGTGCCAGCAGGCCGACTAGCGGGAGCGGGCATGAGCAGTTCTTC. Translating it yields CASRPTSGSGHEQFF.

The CDR3 bases are TGTGCCACCAGCAGAGGTACAGGGGGCGCGGGAAACACCATATATTTT. Its translation: CATSRGTGGAGNTIYF. V is TRBV15 and J is TRBJ1-3, with 9 bases matching TRBD1. This CDR3 comprises 16 residues. Germline V gene sequence: CDR1 LNHNV, CDR2 YYDKDF (reference sequence). V dropped 1 base and J dropped 4; count of bases not matched to a gene: 5.

The CDR3 sequence: CASRLLGGAGTDTQYF. CDR3 DNA: TGTGCCAGCAGACTCCTGGGCGGCGCAGGGACAGATACGCAGTATTTT. The chain uses TRBV7-3 and TRBJ2-3; TRBD1 is a possible D gene (5 bases). This CDR3 is built from 16 residues. The V and J ends lost 6 bases and 3 bases respectively, with 19 bases between them. Germline-derived CDR1 and CDR2 are SGHTA and FQGTGA.

V usage is TRBV2 and J usage is TRBJ2-1; TRBD2 matches 7 bases. Trimming took 6 bases from V and 10 from J; bases not matched to a gene: 12. The length of the CDR3 is 14 residues. The germline V gene has CDR1 SNHLY and CDR2 FYNNEI. In DNA form, the CDR3 reads TGTGCCAGCAGCCGAGCGGGAAACGTTTGGGAGCAGTTCTTC. This gives the protein CASSRAGNVWEQFF. Full variable domain (rest looked up from reference TRBV2 and TRBJ2-1): EPEVTQTPSHQVTQMGQEVILRCVPISNHLYFYWYRQILGQKVEFLVSFYNNEISEKSEIFDDQFSVERPDGSNFTLKIRSTKLEDSAMYFCASSRAGNVWEQFFGPGTRLTVL.

This chain joins TRBV7-3 and TRBJ2-1; 9 nucleotides align to TRBD2. This CDR3 region has 18 residues. CDR1 and CDR2 from the germline V gene are SGHTA and FQGTGA. V lost 0 bases and J lost 0; bases outside the gene matches: 6. The CDR3 nucleotides are TGTGCCAGCAGCTTAACGGCTAGCGGGATCGGCTCCTACAATGAGCAGTTCTTC. Amino acids: CASSLTASGIGSYNEQFF.

The chain combines TRBV28 with TRBJ2-7; tentatively, D is TRBD2 (7 bases). V gave up 6 bases and J gave up 4 bases, with 16 bases separating them. There are 14 residues in the CDR3. CDR1 and CDR2 from the germline V gene are MDHEN and SYDVKM. The CDR3 bases are TGTGCCAGCAGCGAAGGGGGACTAATGTACGAGCAGTACTTC. This translates into CASSEGGLMYEQYF.

The chain combines TRBV7-2 with TRBJ2-6; D is perhaps TRBD1 (7 bases). The CDR3 runs to 17 residues. Germline-derived CDR1 and CDR2 are SGHTA and FQGNSA. Trimming took 3 bases from V and 0 from J, leaving 12 bases between them. The CDR3 is CASSLEGAYSGANVLTF. The CDR3 nucleotides are TGTGCCAGCAGCTTGGAGGGGGCTTACTCTGGGGCCAACGTCCTGACTTTC.

This sequence joins TRBV11-2 and TRBJ1-5, with D possibly TRBD1 on 6 matching bases. Germline V gene sequence: CDR1 SGHAT, CDR2 FQNNGV. V lost 5 bases and J 1 base, leaving 12 bases between the germline ends. The CDR3 contains 15 residues. Here the CDR3 reads CASSPGGPSNQPQHF. DNA of the CDR3: TGTGCCAGCAGCCCCGGGGGGCCAAGCAATCAGCCCCAGCATTTT.

The V gene is TRBV5-1, the J gene TRBJ2-5; possible D gene TRBD1, 6 bases. CDR1 SGHRS and CDR2 YFSETQ come from the germline V gene. The CDR3 has 16 amino acids. Trimming removed 0 bases from V and 4 bases from J, with 16 bases in between. CDR3: CASSLVPLGGGETQYF. The CDR3 coding sequence is TGCGCCAGCAGCTTGGTTCCCCTAGGGGGTGGAGAGACCCAGTACTTC.

The chain combines TRBV5-4 with TRBJ2-1, with 9 bases aligning to TRBD1. The germline V gene encodes CDR1 SGHNT and CDR2 YYREEE (reference sequence). After removal of 3 bases from V and 7 bases from J, the junction contained 2 bases not matched to a gene. This CDR3 is built from 13 residues. The CDR3 nucleotides are TGTGCCAGCAGCTCAGGGACAGGGAATGAGCAGTTCTTC. Its protein product is CASSSGTGNEQFF.

In this sample, this clone turned up once. The genes are TRBV9 and TRBJ2-1; 10 nucleotides line up with TRBD2. CDR1 SGDLS and CDR2 YYNGEE come from the germline V gene. V lost 4 bases, J lost 8 bases, and 18 bases stayed unmatched. This CDR3 comprises 18 residues. CDR3 nucleotides: TGTGCCAGCAGCTATAAAACTCTAGCGGGAGACCAATCGGATGAGCAGTTCTTC. Amino acid sequence: CASSYKTLAGDQSDEQFF.

The chain recombines TRBV5-4 with TRBJ2-1, with 11 bases identical to TRBD2. Trimming at V came to 5 bases and at J to 14 bases, leaving 15 bases not matched to a gene. Germline lookup yields CDR1 SGHNT and CDR2 YYREEE (reference sequence). This CDR3 is built from 15 residues. DNA of the CDR3: TGTGCCAGCAGACCAAGGACTAGCGGGTCCTCGGTGGAGTTCTTC. Protein product: CASRPRTSGSSVEFF.

This sequence joins TRBV7-3 and TRBJ2-7; 8 bases fit TRBD1. CDR1 and CDR2 (germline): SGHTA, FQGTGA. V lost 5 bases and J lost 1; bases outside the gene matches: 10. The CDR3 contains 16 residues. The CDR3 bases are TGTGCCAGCAGCCCCGTAGGGACAGGTTTTTCCTACGAGCAGTACTTC. Translating it yields CASSPVGTGFSYEQYF.

The DNA of the CDR3 is TGTGCCAGCAGCTTAGTAGCAGGGCCTTTGAACACTGAAGCTTTCTTT. Encoded protein: CASSLVAGPLNTEAFF. V and J are TRBV7-8 and TRBJ1-1; possible D gene TRBD1, 5 bases. Germline values: CDR1 SGHVS, CDR2 FQNEAQ. With 1 base removed from V and 0 bases from J, the gap between germline ends came to 12 bases. This CDR3 is built from 16 residues.